Shown below are 21 T cell receptor beta chains from a single sample sequenced in a study of T cells in Graves' hyperthyroidism and ophthalmopathy. Amplified TCR beta CDR3 regions derived from RNA transcripts. Primed by the HTBI set, a first-round RT-PCR was run on the TCR CDR3. MiXCR, applied by TCRdb to the multiplex PCR reads, yields one record per CDR3 protein. The sample has some 360,000 distinct CDR3 sequences, over 11% seen once; the top ten hold about 11%. The sample comprised blood. Source of these receptors: a woman aged 55-69 years with Graves' hyperthyroidism.

This clonotype occurred many times. J is TRBJ1-2 and V is TRBV2, with D maybe TRBD1 (5 bases). The V gene's germline CDR1 is SNHLY and CDR2 FYNNEI. This CDR3 has 14 amino acids. Trimming removed 6 bases from V and 1 base from J, with 12 bases in between. CDR3 region: CASREQEGNYGYTF. DNA for the CDR3: TGTGCCAGCAGGGAACAGGAGGGTAACTATGGCTACACCTTC.

V usage is TRBV30 and J usage is TRBJ1-6, with D tentatively TRBD1 (5 bases). V lost 1 base and J lost 11, with 9 bases in between. The germline V gene has CDR1 GTSNPN and CDR2 SVGIG (reference sequence). The length of the CDR3 is 12 residues. The CDR3 loop reads CAWSERGAPLHF. DNA of the CDR3: TGTGCCTGGAGTGAGCGGGGGGCACCCCTCCACTTT.

In its sample, this clonotype was seen a few times. The CDR3 DNA follows: TGTGCCAGCAGCTCCCTAAGAGCGGGCAGCGGGAGAGTCACAGATACGCAGTATTTT. This gives the protein CASSSLRAGSGRVTDTQYF. The V call is TRBV3-1, the J call TRBJ2-3; 8 bases agree with TRBD2. Germline values: CDR1 LGHDT, CDR2 YNNKEL (reference sequence). V shed 5 bases, J shed 2 bases, and the junction held 18 bases outside the gene matches. The CDR3 spans 19 residues.

The gene calls are TRBV28 and TRBJ2-5, with D possibly being TRBD1 (5 bases). Trimming removed 8 bases from V and 1 base from J, with 17 bases in between. Germline V CDR1 and CDR2: MDHEN, SYDVKM. The CDR3 is 15 amino acids. In nucleotides, the CDR3 is TGTGCCAGCGGTGGGGCTACCGAAAGCCAAGAGACCCAGTACTTC. This translates into CASGGATESQETQYF.

This clonotype was picked up many times. This chain uses TRBV2 with TRBJ1-2, with no clear D. CDR1 is SNHLY and CDR2 is FYNNEI in the germline V gene. This CDR3 spans 13 amino acids. Trimming left V 7 bases short and J 4 bases short, with 13 bases between. CDR3 region: CASTDPPSYGYTF. For the CDR3, the DNA is TGTGCCAGCACTGATCCGCCTTCCTATGGCTACACCTTC.

There are many counts of this clonotype. This chain links TRBV7-2 with TRBJ2-1; TRBD2 matches at 8 bases. CDR3 length: 16 amino acids. Germline V gene lookup returns CDR1 SGHTA and CDR2 FQGNSA. Trimming at V came to 7 bases and at J to 7 bases, leaving 15 bases not matched to a gene. The CDR3 DNA is TGTGCCAGCACGTCCGGGGGACTAGTAAAAAATAATGAGCAGTTCTTC. Protein: CASTSGGLVKNNEQFF.

This clonotype was counted a few times. The genes are TRBV7-2 and TRBJ2-1; 11 nucleotides agree with TRBD2. CDR3 length: 16 residues. Germline trimming cut 5 bases from V and 6 bases from J; bases unmatched to any gene: 9. Germline CDR1 reads SGHTA; CDR2 reads FQGNSA. CDR3 bases: TGTGCCAGCAGCAGAATAGCGGGAGGGCCTCTCAATGAGCAGTTCTTC. Its translation is CASSRIAGGPLNEQFF.

Comment on this clonotype: A much larger clone differs by one base, so this may be a read error. The chain links TRBV6-1 to TRBJ1-2, with D unresolved. CDR1 and CDR2 from the germline V gene are MNHNS and SASEGT. V lost 8 bases and J 4 bases, leaving 14 bases between the germline ends. The length of the CDR3 is 13 residues. CDR3 amino acids: CASGWPGRYGYTF. The DNA for the CDR3 is TGTGCCAGCGGGTGGCCAGGACGCTATGGCTACACCTTC.

This clonotype has a count of ten or more. The chain is built from TRBV30 and TRBJ2-3, with D perhaps given as TRBD1 or TRBD2 (5 bases each). V was trimmed by 3 bases and J by 7 bases, leaving 17 bases between them. This CDR3 has 14 residues. Germline V CDR1 and CDR2: GTSNPN, SVGIG (reference sequence). The CDR3 reads CAWRGTLNSNTQYF. In DNA, the CDR3 is TGTGCCTGGAGAGGGACCTTAAATAGTAATACGCAGTATTTT.

This clonotype was seen at least ten times. V and J are TRBV11-2 and TRBJ2-1; TRBD2 matches at 8 bases. CDR1 and CDR2 from the germline V gene are SGHAT and FQNNGV. There are 16 residues in the CDR3. V shed 4 bases and J 7 bases; nucleotides not matched to a gene: 12. The CDR3 nucleotides are TGTGCCAGCAGCTACCTTAGCGGGAAAATTGGGAATGAGCAGTTCTTC. Its translation is CASSYLSGKIGNEQFF.

This clonotype was detected a few times. The V and J genes are TRBV25-1 and TRBJ2-3, with D unclear. Trimming pared 1 base from V and 7 bases from J, leaving 9 bases between. Germline lookup yields CDR1 MGHDK and CDR2 SYGVNS. The CDR3 runs to 13 residues. This CDR3 reads CASSEFGVNTQYF. The CDR3 DNA reads as TGTGCCAGCAGTGAATTCGGCGTGAATACGCAGTATTTT.

This clonotype occurred many times. The rearrangement joins TRBV7-9 to TRBJ2-7; 7 nucleotides match TRBD1. The CDR3 runs 13 residues. Per the germline V gene, CDR1 is SEHNR and CDR2 is FQNEAQ (reference sequence). After removal of 5 bases from V and 7 bases from J, the junction contained 8 bases not matched to a gene. This CDR3 is CASSPGTDNEQYF. The CDR3 DNA follows: TGTGCCAGCAGCCCAGGGACAGATAATGAGCAGTACTTC.

This clonotype appeared a single time. This chain joins TRBV19 and TRBJ2-3; tentatively, D is TRBD2 (6 bases). Trimming stripped 6 bases from V and 6 bases from J, with 13 bases between. The CDR3 length is 13 residues. Germline V CDR1 and CDR2: LNHDA, SQIVND (reference sequence). CDR3 DNA: TGTGCCAGTAGCGGAGGGGTATCGGATACGCAGTATTTT. Residues: CASSGGVSDTQYF.

The sample holds a few counts of this clonotype. The V gene is TRBV12-3 or TRBV12-4, the J gene TRBJ2-1; TRBD2 agrees at 16 bases. Losses at the gene ends were 6 bases for V and 3 bases for J; bases not matched to a gene: 8. The CDR3 covers 18 residues. CDR3 protein: CASRVGLAGGPIYNEQFF. For the CDR3, the DNA is TGTGCCAGCAGGGTGGGACTAGCGGGAGGGCCGATCTACAATGAGCAGTTCTTC.

The table lists this clonotype with many counts. The chain employs TRBV10-2 and TRBJ1-4; D unresolved. V was pared by 0 bases and J by 8 bases, with 13 bases between. Germline V gene sequence: CDR1 WSHSY, CDR2 SAAADI. This CDR3 region has 15 residues. This CDR3 reads CASSESDMPREKLFF. In DNA, the CDR3 is TGCGCCAGCAGTGAGTCCGACATGCCTCGGGAAAAACTGTTTTTT.

This clonotype was seen more than once but under ten times. The chain employs TRBV2 and TRBJ1-3; no clear D gene. Germline lookup yields CDR1 SNHLY and CDR2 FYNNEI. The CDR3 has 15 residues. The V end lost 5 bases, the J end lost 1 base, and 12 bases lay between the germline ends. Here the CDR3 DNA reads TGTGCCAGCAGTACCCGCGCCAGATCTGGAAACACCATATATTTT. Translating it yields CASSTRARSGNTIYF.

The rearrangement uses TRBV28 and TRBJ2-5; 8 bases align to TRBD2. V was clipped by 5 bases and J by 5 bases; unmatched bases: 10. Looked up from germline, CDR1 is MDHEN and CDR2 is SYDVKM. This CDR3 has 15 amino acids. The CDR3 DNA follows: TGTGCCAGCAGTGAGCTCGGGAGGGGAGGGGAGACCCAGTACTTC. Its protein product is CASSELGRGGETQYF.

This clonotype was found a few times. The V call is TRBV13, the J call TRBJ2-1; 9 bases match TRBD2. The ends lost 4 bases at V and 4 bases at J; junction bases unmatched: 2. CDR1 PRHDT and CDR2 FYEKMQ come from the germline V gene (reference sequence). The CDR3 sequence is 14 residues long. Here the CDR3 reads CASSSSGKYNEQFF. Written as DNA, the CDR3 is TGTGCCAGCAGCTCTAGCGGGAAATACAATGAGCAGTTCTTC.

The chain uses TRBV3-1 and TRBJ1-4; weak D call: TRBD1 (6 bases). The germline V gene encodes CDR1 LGHDT and CDR2 YNNKEL (reference sequence). CDR3 size: 15 residues. Trimming removed 3 bases at V and 1 base at J, with 9 bases between. Written as DNA, the CDR3 is TGTGCCAGCAGCCACCTACAGGGAACTAATGAAAAACTGTTTTTT. It is translated as CASSHLQGTNEKLFF.

This clonotype was seen only a few times. This rearrangement joins TRBV27 to TRBJ1-5; D remains ambiguous. CDR1 is MNHEY and CDR2 is SMNVEV in the germline V gene (reference sequence). The CDR3 contains 15 residues. The V gene lost 6 bases and the J gene lost 2 bases, with 14 bases spanning the gap. This CDR3 is CASRRWGGGNQPQHF. The CDR3 DNA is TGTGCCAGCAGGCGATGGGGTGGCGGCAATCAGCCCCAGCATTTT.

This clonotype was picked up many times. The V gene is TRBV7-9, the J gene TRBJ2-3, with 8 bases aligning to TRBD2. Looked up from germline, CDR1 is SEHNR and CDR2 is FQNEAQ (reference sequence). V shed 5 bases and J 5 bases; nucleotides not matched to a gene: 6. The CDR3 length is 14 residues. CDR3 region: CASSAGLAEDTQYF. The CDR3 bases are TGTGCCAGCAGCGCCGGACTAGCTGAAGATACGCAGTATTTT.